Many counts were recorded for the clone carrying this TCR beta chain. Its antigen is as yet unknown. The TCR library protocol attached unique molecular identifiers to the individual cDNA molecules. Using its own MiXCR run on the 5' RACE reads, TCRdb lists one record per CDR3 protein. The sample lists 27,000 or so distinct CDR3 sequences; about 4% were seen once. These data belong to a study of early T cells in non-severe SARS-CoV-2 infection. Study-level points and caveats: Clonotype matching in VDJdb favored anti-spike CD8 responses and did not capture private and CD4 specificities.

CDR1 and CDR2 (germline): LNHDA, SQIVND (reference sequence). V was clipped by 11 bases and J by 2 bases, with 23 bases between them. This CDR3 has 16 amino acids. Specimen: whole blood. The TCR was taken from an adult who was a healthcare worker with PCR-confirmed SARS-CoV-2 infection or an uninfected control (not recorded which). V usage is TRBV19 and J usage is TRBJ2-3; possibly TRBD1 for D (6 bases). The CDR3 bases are TGTGCCTCCCAGGGGCGATATGGGGACCCCACAGATACGCAGTATTTT. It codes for CASQGRYGDPTDTQYF.